The next 17 T cell receptor beta chains were all read from a single sample in a study of blood T cell repertoires in COVID-19. This table comes from immunoSEQ multiplex PCR, and its TCRdb copy is limited to in-frame clones, with some not included. The sample lists roughly 250,000 clones; under 95% were seen once. The sequencing input was PBMCs or T cells enriched from blood (not recorded which). Receptors originate from a woman younger than 30 who had recovered from COVID-19.

The CDR3 DNA sequence: TGTGCCAGCAGAGAGACAGGGTATTCCTACGAGCAGTACTTC. This gives the protein CASRETGYSYEQYF. The chain employs TRBV6-5 and TRBJ2-7; 7 positions match TRBD1. There are 14 residues in the CDR3. The J segment lost 1 base and the V segment lost 6 bases, leaving 6 bases of the junction unmatched. Germline V lookup: CDR1 MNHEY, CDR2 SVGAGI.

This clone was recorded only once. The chain is built from TRBV7-2 and TRBJ2-3; perhaps TRBD2 as D (7 bases). The length of the CDR3 is 15 residues. Deletions cut 5 bases from V and 4 bases from J, with 16 bases between. Germline V lookup: CDR1 SGHTA, CDR2 FQGNSA. The CDR3 region has the DNA TGTGCCAGCAGCGGTACTACAGGGAGGGCAGATACGCAGTATTTT. Translation: CASSGTTGRADTQYF.

The chain is built from TRBV7-3 and TRBJ2-1; no clear D. The germline CDR1 and CDR2 sequences are SGHTA and FQGTGA. V lost 5 bases to trimming and J lost 9 bases, with 14 bases between them. This CDR3 has 13 amino acids. CDR3 amino acids: CASSPGTLGEQFF. CDR3 DNA: TGTGCCAGCAGCCCCGGCACTCTAGGTGAGCAGTTCTTC.

CDR3 residues: CASSWAGVGYTF. The CDR3 coding sequence is TGTGCCAGCAGCTGGGCAGGGGTTGGCTACACCTTC. The V call is TRBV6-5, the J call TRBJ1-2; TRBD1 is a possible D gene (6 bases). V lost 6 bases and J lost 7, with 12 bases in between. The CDR3 length is 12 residues. Per germline, CDR1 MNHEY and CDR2 SVGAGI.

The J gene is TRBJ1-5, the V gene TRBV2, with D unclear. This CDR3 comprises 12 residues. V lost 3 bases and J 6 bases, leaving 6 bases between the germline ends. The germline V gene encodes CDR1 SNHLY and CDR2 FYNNEI. The CDR3 nucleotides read TGTGCCAGCAGTGACGAACTTCAGCCCCAGCATTTT. Translated, it gives CASSDELQPQHF.

V gene TRBV21-1 combines with J gene TRBJ1-1; TRBD1 reflects the table's D call only, with no check against the DNA. TRBV21-1 is annotated as a pseudogene. The CDR3 covers 15 residues. In DNA, the CDR3 is TGTGCCAGCAGCACACGCAACTCTGGGCAGGGGCAAGCTTTCTTT. This encodes CASSTRNSGQGQAFF.

This clone showed up just a few times. V gene TRBV29-1 combines with J gene TRBJ1-2, with TRBD1 identical over 7 bases. J gave up 8 bases and V 4 bases, and 7 bases lay outside the gene matches. The CDR3 loop spans 12 amino acids. Germline V gives CDR1 SQVTM, CDR2 ANQGSEA. The CDR3 sequence is CSVVGTVQGYTF. CDR3 coding DNA: TGCAGCGTTGTAGGGACAGTTCAAGGCTACACCTTC.

This chain connects TRBV4-3 to TRBJ1-4; the match to TRBD1 covers 8 bases. In germline, CDR1 is LGHNA, CDR2 YSLEER. V dropped 2 bases and J dropped 0; count of bases not matched to a gene: 8. This CDR3 has 18 amino acids. The CDR3 region has the DNA TGCGCCAGCAGCCAACCCAGGGGGCAGCCGGCAACTAATGAAAAACTGTTTTTT. It translates to CASSQPRGQPATNEKLFF.

The V gene is TRBV15, the J gene TRBJ1-1; no definite D call. This CDR3 comprises 14 residues. With 6 bases removed from V and 4 bases from J, the gap between germline ends came to 15 bases. Germline-derived CDR1 and CDR2 are LNHNV and YYDKDF (reference sequence). Here the CDR3 DNA reads TGTGCCACCAGGACACTGACAAGTGGCACTGAAGCTTTCTTT. It yields the protein CATRTLTSGTEAFF.

This CDR3 reads CASSLRGRQNSPLHF. The CDR3, as DNA: TGTGCCAGCAGCTTAAGAGGCAGACAGAATTCACCCCTCCACTTT. The rearrangement links TRBV7-3 to TRBJ1-6; possible D gene TRBD1, 5 bases. The CDR3 spans 15 residues. CDR1 and CDR2 from the germline V gene are SGHTA and FQGTGA. Trimming shortened V by 1 base and J by 7 bases, and 11 bases separated the two germline ends.

This sequence joins TRBV7-2 and TRBJ1-5; 9 bases map to TRBD1. J was trimmed by 7 bases and V by 5 bases; bases with no gene match: 9. Germline CDR1 reads SGHTA; CDR2 reads FQGNSA. This CDR3 comprises 15 residues. CDR3 residues: CASSTGQGSGQPQHF. The CDR3 DNA follows: TGTGCCAGCAGCACCGGACAGGGGTCCGGACAGCCCCAGCATTTT.

The V call is TRBV10-3, the J call TRBJ1-1; D gene uncertain. Germline CDR1 ENHRY, CDR2 SYGVKD. Trimming shortened V by 1 base and J by 3 bases, and 6 bases separated the two germline ends. This CDR3 comprises 13 residues. CDR3 DNA: TGTGCCATCAGTGAGTTCCCGGACACTGAAGCTTTCTTT. Translating it yields CAISEFPDTEAFF.

In its sample, this clone was seen a few times. The chain has TRBV28 and TRBJ1-2; D gene unclear. CDR3 length equals 11 residues. Trimming removed 3 bases from V and 8 bases from J, with 7 bases in between. In germline, CDR1 is MDHEN, CDR2 SYDVKM. The CDR3 protein is CASSFVRGYTF. CDR3 DNA sequence: TGTGCCAGCAGTTTCGTTCGGGGCTACACCTTC.

The genes are TRBV21-1 and TRBJ2-5; TRBD1, the table's D call, was not compared with the DNA. TRBV21-1 is a pseudogene. There are 15 residues in the CDR3. The CDR3 DNA sequence: TGTGCCAGCAAGTCTCCCGGGACAGGGATAGAGACCCAGTACTTC. Translated, it gives CASKSPGTGIETQYF.

The chain uses TRBV9 and TRBJ2-1; TRBD1 matches at 7 bases. Germline CDR1 is SGDLS and CDR2 is YYNGEE. This CDR3 spans 18 amino acids. V gave up 3 bases and J gave up 0 bases; unmatched junction bases: 12. CDR3 in amino acids: CASSADRPGTDSYNEQFF. The CDR3 region has the DNA TGTGCCAGCAGCGCCGACCGACCCGGGACAGACTCCTACAATGAGCAGTTCTTC.

The chain links TRBV10-3 to TRBJ1-2; 8 nucleotides line up with TRBD1. The CDR3 is made up of 13 amino acids. Germline V gene data show CDR1 as ENHRY and CDR2 as SYGVKD. V was pared by 6 bases and J by 3 bases, with 3 bases of the junction left unmatched. The CDR3 reads CAIRDRDDYGYTF. In DNA form, the CDR3 reads TGTGCCATCAGGGACAGGGATGACTATGGCTACACCTTC.

The chain recombines TRBV5-4 with TRBJ2-7; 10 bases agree with TRBD2. V trimming: 5 bases; J trimming: 5 bases; junction bases outside the gene matches: 10. The CDR3 is made up of 15 amino acids. Germline assignment: CDR1 SGHNT and CDR2 YYREEE (reference sequence). The DNA for the CDR3 is TGTGCCAGCAGGATTCTAAGCGGGGGGGCCGACGAGCAGTACTTC. As protein: CASRILSGGADEQYF.